What follows is one T cell receptor beta chain and its context. This table comes from immunoSEQ multiplex PCR, and its TCRdb copy is limited to in-frame clones, with some not included. There are some 300,000 clones in the sample; around 92% occur only once, and roughly 1.9% lies in the top ten. The CDR3 extends over 13 amino acids. The germline V and J ends were trimmed by 4 bases and 5 bases, with 10 bases remaining between them. The germline CDR1 and CDR2 sequences are SGDLS and YYNGEE. The sample is drawn from a study of blood T cell repertoires in COVID-19. This receptor was obtained from a woman aged 25 to 39 with COVID-19, enrolled during active disease. What was sequenced was peripheral blood. The chain uses TRBV9 and TRBJ1-5; no firm D call. Here the CDR3 reads CASSPAEHQPQHF. CDR3 coding DNA: TGTGCCAGCAGCCCGGCGGAGCATCAGCCCCAGCATTTT. The full variable domain, completed using reference TRBV9 and TRBJ1-5, is DSGVTQTPKHLITATGQRVTLRCSPRSGDLSVYWYQQSLDQGLQFLIQYYNGEERAKGNILERFSAQQFPDLHSELNLSSLELGDSALYFCASSPAEHQPQHFGDGTRLSIL.